The 32 T cell receptor beta chains below come from one sample, sequenced in a study of T cells in Graves' hyperthyroidism and ophthalmopathy. Regions amplified from RNA transcripts were the TCR beta CDR3 regions. In the first-round RT-PCR of the TCR CDR3, the HTBI primer set was used. TCRdb used MiXCR to reprocess the multiplex PCR reads, holding one entry per CDR3 protein. Of a few hundred thousand distinct CDR3 sequences listed, over 45% are singletons. Sequenced material: peripheral blood or thyroid tissue (not recorded which). The receptors were sampled from an adult woman with Graves' disease, either hyperthyroidism or ophthalmopathy (not recorded which).

This clonotype was seen at least ten times. CDR3 sequence reads: CSAGLAGGMRKTQYF. In nucleotides, the CDR3 is TGCAGCGCCGGACTAGCGGGAGGAATGAGAAAGACCCAGTACTTC. The chain links TRBV29-1 to TRBJ2-5, with 14 bases identical to TRBD2. CDR1 is SQVTM and CDR2 is ANQGSEA in the germline V gene. The trim removed 7 bases at V and 6 bases at J, leaving 10 bases unmatched. This CDR3 comprises 15 residues.

The CDR3 DNA follows: TGTGCCAGCAGAATAGATAGCAATCAGCCCCAGCATTTT. It yields the protein CASRIDSNQPQHF. This chain connects TRBV2 to TRBJ1-5; D is undetermined. The CDR3 spans 13 residues. The V gene lost 6 bases and the J gene lost 0 bases, with 6 bases spanning the gap. Germline V gene lookup returns CDR1 SNHLY and CDR2 FYNNEI.

The chain is built from TRBV29-1 and TRBJ1-2; D gene uncertain. The V and J ends lost 7 bases and 7 bases respectively, with 16 bases between them. The CDR3 runs to 12 residues. Germline CDR1 and CDR2: SQVTM and ANQGSEA. The CDR3 DNA follows: TGCAGCGATTTATCGACGGTTATTGGCTACACCTTC. Protein product: CSDLSTVIGYTF.

The table lists this clonotype with many counts. The chain links TRBV10-3 to TRBJ2-7; the D gene is possibly TRBD1 (5 bases). CDR1 is ENHRY and CDR2 is SYGVKD in the germline V gene. The CDR3 is 13 residues long. V lost 0 bases and J 8 bases, leaving 11 bases between the germline ends. CDR3 in amino acids: CAISESDREKQYF. The CDR3 nucleotides read TGTGCCATCAGTGAGTCCGACAGAGAAAAGCAGTACTTC.

This clonotype showed up just a few times. V usage is TRBV29-1 and J usage is TRBJ2-3; 9 bases agree with TRBD2. The CDR3 runs to 17 residues. Germline loops: CDR1 SQVTM, CDR2 ANQGSEA. Unmatched junction bases numbered 17, after V lost 6 bases and J lost 4 bases. Here the CDR3 DNA reads TGCAGCGTCGATAGCGGGAGAGTGGGGCTGGAGGCAGATACGCAGTATTTT. The encoded protein is CSVDSGRVGLEADTQYF.

This clonotype was seen repeatedly, ten times or more. The chain is built from TRBV12-3 or TRBV12-4 and TRBJ1-2, with D hard to call. This CDR3 has 13 amino acids. Trimming took 5 bases from V and 1 from J, leaving 8 bases between them. CDR3 nucleotides: TGTGCCAGCAGTCGAGGTAGTAACTATGGCTACACCTTC. It translates to CASSRGSNYGYTF.

This clonotype was counted many times. The chain uses TRBV6-2 or TRBV6-3 and TRBJ2-5, with D perhaps matching TRBD1 or TRBD2 (6 bases each). V was clipped by 7 bases and J by 4 bases, with 16 bases between them. This CDR3 spans 14 amino acids. Germline V gene sequence: CDR1 MNHEY, CDR2 SVGEGT. This CDR3 is CASTPRLGGETQYF. CDR3 coding DNA: TGTGCCAGCACCCCAAGACTAGGGGGAGAGACCCAGTACTTC.

The V call is TRBV20-1, the J call TRBJ2-5; D not resolved. CDR1 and CDR2 (germline): DFQATT, SNEGSKA (reference sequence). The CDR3 extends over 16 amino acids. Trimming cost V 0 bases and J 1 base, with 15 bases left between them. CDR3 amino acids: CSARDEEQTVQETQYF. The DNA for the CDR3 is TGCAGTGCTAGAGATGAGGAACAGACGGTCCAAGAGACCCAGTACTTC.

This sequence joins TRBV29-1 and TRBJ1-1; no clear D. CDR1 is SQVTM and CDR2 is ANQGSEA in the germline V gene. CDR3 length equals 9 residues. The V end was cut by 3 bases, the J end by 8 bases, with 4 bases between. The CDR3 sequence is CSVDREAFF. DNA for the CDR3: TGCAGCGTTGACAGGGAAGCTTTCTTT.

The J gene is TRBJ2-2, the V gene TRBV7-3; tentative D call: TRBD1 (5 bases). Germline V CDR1 and CDR2: SGHTA, FQGTGA. The CDR3 length is 16 residues. Trimming took 5 bases from V and 0 from J, leaving 13 bases between them. CDR3 DNA: TGTGCCAGCAGCCCGATAGGGGCCTCGAACACCGGGGAGCTGTTTTTT. Its protein is CASSPIGASNTGELFF.

This chain links TRBV12-3 or TRBV12-4 with TRBJ1-2; TRBD1 might be the D (5 bases). Trimming cost V 6 bases and J 4 bases, with 18 bases left between them. The CDR3 sequence is 15 residues long. This chain's CDR3 is CASSKGGTSAYGYTF. As DNA, the CDR3 is TGTGCCAGCAGCAAAGGTGGGACCTCGGCCTATGGCTACACCTTC.

This chain connects TRBV7-2 to TRBJ2-6, with D uncertain. The CDR3 is made up of 16 amino acids. Trimming removed 3 bases at V and 4 bases at J, with 13 bases between. The germline gives CDR1 SGHTA, CDR2 FQGNSA. CDR3 DNA: TGTGCCAGCAGCTTGTCTAGTCGTGCCGGGGCCAACGTCCTGACTTTC. It translates to CASSLSSRAGANVLTF.

This chain links TRBV18 with TRBJ1-2, with D tentatively TRBD1 (5 bases). Germline V lookup: CDR1 KGHSH, CDR2 LQKENI. Trimming removed 2 bases from V and 0 bases from J, with 7 bases in between. The CDR3 extends over 14 amino acids. The DNA of the CDR3 is TGTGCCAGCTCACCAAGGGACGCTAACTATGGCTACACCTTC. It yields the protein CASSPRDANYGYTF.

This chain uses TRBV12-3 or TRBV12-4 with TRBJ2-5; D may be TRBD2 (6 bases). The CDR3 has 14 residues. V was pared by 1 base and J by 5 bases, with 11 bases between. CDR3 DNA: TGTGCCAGCAGTTTAGGGCGGGAAATCGAGACCCAGTACTTC. This sequence encodes CASSLGREIETQYF.

This clonotype was observed many times. The chain uses TRBV19 and TRBJ2-2; D gene uncertain. V was clipped by 7 bases and J by 2 bases, with 11 bases between them. Germline lookup yields CDR1 LNHDA and CDR2 SQIVND (reference sequence). The length of the CDR3 is 14 residues. CDR3 residues: CASMGFPNTGELFF. CDR3 in DNA: TGTGCCAGTATGGGGTTCCCCAACACCGGGGAGCTGTTTTTT.

The chain combines TRBV7-6 with TRBJ1-2; D gene uncertain. The germline CDR1 and CDR2 sequences are SGHVS and FNYEAQ. The V end lost 5 bases, the J end lost 5 bases, and 18 bases lay between the germline ends. The CDR3 contains 15 residues. In DNA, the CDR3 is TGTGCCAGCAGCCAACGTATTCCGGTGGAATATGGCTACACCTTC. Amino acid sequence: CASSQRIPVEYGYTF. Supplemented by reference TRBV7-6 and TRBJ1-2, the full variable domain reads GAGVSQSPRYKVTKRGQDVALRCDPISGHVSLYWYRQALGQGPEFLTYFNYEAQQDKSGLPNDRFSAERPEGSISTLTIQRTEQRDSAMYRCASSQRIPVEYGYTFGSGTRLTVV.

V gene TRBV20-1 combines with J gene TRBJ2-7; 11 bases align to TRBD2. The CDR3 runs to 14 residues. Germline V gives CDR1 DFQATT, CDR2 SNEGSKA (reference sequence). Losses at the gene ends were 3 bases for V and 3 bases for J; bases not matched to a gene: 4. CDR3 DNA sequence: TGCAGTGCTAGGTCAGGGACTAGCGGCTACGAGCAGTACTTC. Protein product: CSARSGTSGYEQYF.

The chain recombines TRBV14 with TRBJ2-7, with 11 positions matching TRBD2. The CDR3 extends over 16 amino acids. Germline trimming cut 0 bases from V and 2 bases from J; bases unmatched to any gene: 3. From germline, CDR1 is SGHDN and CDR2 FVKESK. DNA for the CDR3: TGTGCCAGCAGCCAAGATGGGACTAGCGGTACCTACGAGCAGTACTTC. It translates to CASSQDGTSGTYEQYF.

This clonotype was counted ten times or more. The J gene is TRBJ1-6, the V gene TRBV27; D gene uncertain. This CDR3 comprises 17 residues. The V gene lost 3 bases and the J gene lost 4 bases, with 16 bases spanning the gap. CDR1 MNHEY and CDR2 SMNVEV come from the germline V gene (reference sequence). This CDR3 reads CASSFTRTEEYNSPLHF. CDR3 bases: TGTGCCAGCAGTTTTACTCGGACCGAAGAATATAATTCACCCCTCCACTTT.

This clonotype was counted a few times. This chain connects TRBV25-1 to TRBJ2-1; a weak D match, TRBD2 (6 bases). The CDR3 contains 11 residues. The ends were cut back, 4 bases at V and 8 bases at J, with 6 bases in the middle. Germline V gene data show CDR1 as MGHDK and CDR2 as SYGVNS. DNA of the CDR3: TGTGCCAGCAGTGCGGGGGATGAGCAGTTCTTC. Its protein is CASSAGDEQFF.

The chain uses TRBV10-3 and TRBJ2-7; tentative D call: TRBD2 (6 bases). CDR3 length: 14 residues. V lost 4 bases to trimming and J lost 12 bases, with 22 bases between them. The germline V gene encodes CDR1 ENHRY and CDR2 SYGVKD. For the CDR3, the DNA is TGTGCCATCAGTGGAGACGGGCCCTACGAGGAGGGGTACTTC. Residues: CAISGDGPYEEGYF.

This clonotype was seen only a few times. The chain uses TRBV10-1 and TRBJ1-1; TRBD1 is a possible D gene (5 bases). The CDR3 is 13 amino acids. Trimming shortened V by 10 bases and J by 1 base, and 13 bases separated the two germline ends. Germline CDR1 and CDR2: WNHNN and SYGVQD (reference sequence). The CDR3 here is CATPGRRNTEAFF. The CDR3 DNA is TGCGCCACACCGGGACGCAGGAACACTGAAGCTTTCTTT.

This clonotype was seen many times. CDR3 sequence reads: CASSFVGGLNEAFF. CDR3 nucleotides: TGTGCCAGCAGCTTTGTAGGGGGGTTAAATGAAGCTTTCTTT. This chain links TRBV7-2 with TRBJ1-1, with D perhaps TRBD1 (6 bases). The CDR3 runs to 14 residues. Per the germline V gene, CDR1 is SGHTA and CDR2 is FQGNSA. V lost 3 bases, J lost 7 bases, and 15 bases lay in between. The full variable domain, rest sourced from reference TRBV7-2 and TRBJ1-1, is GAGVSQSPSNKVTEKGKDVELRCDPISGHTALYWYRQSLGQGLEFLIYFQGNSAPDKSGLPSDRFSAERTGGSVSTLTIQRTQQEDSAVYLCASSFVGGLNEAFFGQGTRLTVV.

The V and J genes are TRBV20-1 and TRBJ1-2; 7 bases map to TRBD1. This CDR3 contains 13 residues. Germline lookup yields CDR1 DFQATT and CDR2 SNEGSKA (reference sequence). J was trimmed by 7 bases and V by 3 bases; bases with no gene match: 8. In DNA form, the CDR3 reads TGCAGTGCTAGCAGAGTCTACAGGGGTGGCTACACCTTC. Its protein is CSASRVYRGGYTF.

The chain couples TRBV2 to TRBJ2-2; D not resolved. The germline gives CDR1 SNHLY, CDR2 FYNNEI. This CDR3 comprises 14 residues. Trimming cost V 5 bases and J 1 base, with 8 bases left between them. The CDR3 loop is CASSRSWNTGELFF. The CDR3, as DNA: TGTGCCAGCAGTCGCAGCTGGAACACCGGGGAGCTGTTTTTT.

Many counts were recorded for this clonotype. The rearrangement uses TRBV25-1 and TRBJ2-5, with TRBD2 matching 7 bases. The germline CDR1 and CDR2 sequences are MGHDK and SYGVNS. The junction had 2 bases not matched to a gene; V was cut back by 1 base and J by 3 bases. This CDR3 has 14 amino acids. The CDR3 region is CASSEWLAEETQYF. CDR3 nucleotides: TGTGCCAGCAGTGAATGGCTAGCGGAAGAGACCCAGTACTTC.

The gene calls are TRBV19 and TRBJ2-7; 9 bases align to TRBD2. The CDR3 is 19 residues long. The V segment lost 4 bases and the J segment 4 bases; nucleotides outside the gene matches: 20. Germline V gene lookup returns CDR1 LNHDA and CDR2 SQIVND (reference sequence). CDR3 sequence (DNA): TGTGCCAGTAGTACTTCCCGGGGAGCGGGAGGCCTTGGGATATACGAGCAGTACTTC. Translation: CASSTSRGAGGLGIYEQYF.

In its sample, this clonotype was seen a few times. The chain carries TRBV28 and TRBJ1-1, with 7 nucleotides matching TRBD1. CDR3 length equals 15 residues. Germline trimming cut 4 bases from V and 2 bases from J; bases unmatched to any gene: 7. CDR1 is MDHEN and CDR2 is SYDVKM in the germline V gene. In nucleotides, the CDR3 is TGTGCCAGCAGTTCCTGGGACAGCGGAAACACTGAAGCTTTCTTT. Protein sequence: CASSSWDSGNTEAFF.

The sample holds one count of this clonotype. The chain links TRBV7-9 to TRBJ2-7; D gene ambiguous. This CDR3 spans 12 amino acids. V lost 5 bases, J lost 5 bases, and 10 bases lay in between. The germline CDR1 and CDR2 sequences are SEHNR and FQNEAQ (reference sequence). The CDR3 nucleotides read TGTGCCAGCAGCGTGGCACGGAACGAGCAGTACTTC. The encoded protein is CASSVARNEQYF.

The chain recombines TRBV11-2 with TRBJ1-2; D ambiguous. The length of the CDR3 is 15 residues. Trimming shortened V by 6 bases and J by 5 bases, and 19 bases separated the two germline ends. Germline V gene sequence: CDR1 SGHAT, CDR2 FQNNGV. CDR3 nucleotide sequence: TGTGCCAGCAGGCCGGAACCAGGAGTCGGTTATGGCTACACCTTC. It encodes CASRPEPGVGYGYTF.

The chain recombines TRBV2 with TRBJ2-7; TRBD1 or TRBD2 may be the D gene (6 bases each). The V gene lost 5 bases and the J gene lost 6 bases, with 11 bases spanning the gap. This CDR3 comprises 12 residues. Germline V gene sequence: CDR1 SNHLY, CDR2 FYNNEI. In nucleotides, the CDR3 is TGTGCCAGCAGTCCAAGGGGGGCCGAGCAGTACTTC. Amino acids: CASSPRGAEQYF.

The chain combines TRBV7-3 with TRBJ2-5; D is uncertain. Gene TRBJ2-1 matches the end of the DNA better, so the J call may be wrong. This CDR3 has 16 amino acids. Germline assignment: CDR1 SGHTA and CDR2 FQGTGA. CDR3 coding DNA: TGTGCCAGCAGCTCAACCAGAGCCGCCTCCTACAATGAGCAGTTCTTC. This gives the protein CASSSTRAASYNEQFF.